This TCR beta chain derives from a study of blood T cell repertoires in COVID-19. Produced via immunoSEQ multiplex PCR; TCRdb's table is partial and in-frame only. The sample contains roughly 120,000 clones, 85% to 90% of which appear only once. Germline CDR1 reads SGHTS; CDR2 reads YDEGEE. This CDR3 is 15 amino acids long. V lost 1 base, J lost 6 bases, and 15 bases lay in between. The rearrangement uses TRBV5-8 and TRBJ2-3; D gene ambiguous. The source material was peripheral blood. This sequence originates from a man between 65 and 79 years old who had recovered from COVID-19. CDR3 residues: CASSLYLGNVDTQYF. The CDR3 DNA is TGTGCCAGCAGCTTGTATCTAGGTAACGTCGATACGCAGTATTTT. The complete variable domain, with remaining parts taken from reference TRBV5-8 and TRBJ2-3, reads EAGVTQSPTHLIKTRGQQATLRCSPISGHTSVYWYQQALGLGLQFLLWYDEGEERNRGNFPPRFSGRQFPNYSSELNVNALELEDSALYLCASSLYLGNVDTQYFGPGTRLTVL.